The rows below give T cell receptor beta chains drawn from one sample of a study of blood T cells in healthy people across ages. MiXCR, applied by TCRdb to the 5' RACE reads, yields one record per CDR3 protein. The sample records about 1.6 million distinct CDR3 sequences, about 31% being singletons. Sequencing input: blood. These receptors all stem from a woman aged 30 to 39 in good health. Both conserved end residues are part of each CDR3. The order of the fields is CDR3 DNA, CDR3 protein, V gene, D gene, J gene, clone size. D genes are given only for firm matches. Clone size appears in some rows only: once, few, many, or a class for an expanded clone.

TGTGTCAGCTCACCGATCGGACAGGGTTCCTACAATGAGCAGTTCTTC	CVSSPIGQGSYNEQFF	TRBV18	TRBD1	TRBJ2-1	NA
TGTGCCAGCAGCTCTGGGCGGGAGTTCCTGAAGACCCAGTACTTC	CASSSGREFLKTQYF	TRBV28	TRBD2	TRBJ2-5	few
TGCAGTGCTCTCCCCCCCCGGCTAGCGGCCTCCTACGAGCAGTACTTC	CSALPPRLAASYEQYF	TRBV20-1	TRBD2	TRBJ2-7	few
TGTGCCAGCAGTGAAGCGGGGGTCAGGGGGCGAAACTATGGCTACACCTTC	CASSEAGVRGRNYGYTF	TRBV6-1	TRBD1	TRBJ1-2	NA
TGCGCCAGCGGGCTGGACAGGGGGCAGGGGGAGCAGTTCTTC	CASGLDRGQGEQFF	TRBV4-1	TRBD1	TRBJ2-1	NA
TGTGCCAGCAGCCCGCAGGCTAACCATGGCTACACCTTC	CASSPQANHGYTF	TRBV7-9	NA	TRBJ1-2	NA
TGCAGTGCTAGAGATGGTCGAGGTGGTACGCAGTATTTT	CSARDGRGGTQYF	TRBV20-1	NA	TRBJ2-3	few
TGTGCCAGCAGCTCCTGGACAGTTCCCCAACTCAGCTCCTATAATTCACCCCTCCACTTT	CASSSWTVPQLSSYNSPLHF	TRBV5-6	NA	TRBJ1-6	NA
TGTGCCAGCAGTGAAATGTGGTACCATGGCTACACCTTC	CASSEMWYHGYTF	TRBV6-1	NA	TRBJ1-2	NA
TGTGCCAGCAGCCCCAGGCGGGGGACAGGCCGGGAGACCCAGTACTTC	CASSPRRGTGRETQYF	TRBV28	NA	TRBJ2-5	NA
TGTGCCAGCAGTGAAGACTTGGTGGGAGAACTTGATCGGACCATGTTTGGGGTCCACGAGCAGTACTTC	CASSEDLVGELDRTMFGVHEQYF	TRBV2	NA	TRBJ2-7	NA
TGTGCCAGCAGCCCGGACAACCATGGCTACACCTTC	CASSPDNHGYTF	TRBV12-3/TRBV12-4	NA	TRBJ1-2	NA
TGCGCCAGCAGCGTCCCGGGACAGGTCTACGAGCAGTACTTC	CASSVPGQVYEQYF	TRBV4-1	TRBD1	TRBJ2-7	NA
TGTGCCAGCAGCGCCCCCGGGACTAGCGGGGGGCTCAATGAGCAGTTCTTC	CASSAPGTSGGLNEQFF	TRBV7-6	TRBD2	TRBJ2-1	NA
TGCAGTGCTCCAAGTACACTGAACTATGGCTACACCTTC	CSAPSTLNYGYTF	TRBV20-1	NA	TRBJ1-2	once
TGTGCCAGCAGCTTATGGACACAATTAGATCAGGGCTACACCTTC	CASSLWTQLDQGYTF	TRBV5-5	NA	TRBJ1-2	many
TGCGCCAGCAGCCCTCTAGCGGGGGGAAACACCGGGGAGCTGTTTTTT	CASSPLAGGNTGELFF	TRBV5-1	TRBD2	TRBJ2-2	NA
TGTGCCAGCAGTACAGGGGTGAGTGAGCAGTACTTC	CASSTGVSEQYF	TRBV25-1	TRBD1	TRBJ2-5	few
TGTGCCAGCAGCAGCCGACTAGCGGGGACGATAGATACGCAGTATTTT	CASSSRLAGTIDTQYF	TRBV4-2	TRBD2	TRBJ2-3	few